The 8 T cell receptor beta chains in this list originate from one sample, sequenced in a study of CD8 T cells in ankylosing spondylitis (dated by TCRdb to the late 2010s). The library came from 5' RACE. Sequencing instrument: Illumina HiSeq 2500. TCRdb trimmed the raw reads at Q25, called clones with MiXCR and kept productive beta chains. Rows matching on CDR3 protein sequence are summarized as one entry with the most common DNA and genes. The sample table records about 170,000 distinct CDR3 sequences; 15% to 20% of these occur just once. Together, the top ten hold approximately 7.6% of the sample. What was sequenced was blood, either unsorted or a sorted T cell fraction (not recorded which). The receptors were gathered from a male donor with ankylosing spondylitis or in good health (not recorded which).

This clonotype was counted at least ten times. The gene calls are TRBV20-1 and TRBJ2-2; maybe TRBD1 (7 bases). The germline V and J ends were trimmed by 7 bases and 2 bases, with 14 bases remaining between them. CDR3 size: 14 residues. The germline V gene encodes CDR1 DFQATT and CDR2 SNEGSKA (reference sequence). CDR3 nucleotide sequence: TGCAGTGTAGAGACAGGGACTAACACCGGGGAGCTGTTTTTT. Its translation: CSVETGTNTGELFF.

This clonotype has at least ten counts. The genes are TRBV18 and TRBJ1-1, with D possibly being TRBD1 (5 bases). The germline V gene has CDR1 KGHSH and CDR2 LQKENI. V gave up 6 bases and J gave up 0 bases, with 14 bases separating them. CDR3 length: 15 amino acids. This chain's CDR3 is CASSPGGTLNTEAFF. The CDR3 DNA sequence: TGTGCCAGCTCCCCCGGGGGGACGCTGAACACTGAAGCTTTCTTT. The whole variable domain, remainder taken from reference TRBV18 and TRBJ1-1, is NAGVMQNPRHLVRRRGQEARLRCSPMKGHSHVYWYRQLPEEGLKFMVYLQKENIIDESGMPKERFSAEFPKEGPSILRIQQVVRGDSAAYFCASSPGGTLNTEAFFGQGTRLTVV.

This clonotype was recorded only once. The chain recombines TRBV5-1 with TRBJ1-1, with D perhaps TRBD1 (6 bases). The CDR3 has 16 amino acids. With 4 bases removed from V and 5 bases from J, the gap between germline ends came to 21 bases. Germline V gene sequence: CDR1 SGHRS, CDR2 YFSETQ. DNA of the CDR3: TGCGCCAGCAGCCGCTGGTCGACAGGTGATGGGACTGAAGCTTTCTTT. Translation: CASSRWSTGDGTEAFF.

The genes are TRBV7-2 and TRBJ2-2; 14 nucleotides line up with TRBD2. V gave up 5 bases and J gave up 4 bases; unmatched junction bases: 3. Germline assignment: CDR1 SGHTA and CDR2 FQGNSA. The CDR3 extends over 16 amino acids. The CDR3, as DNA: TGTGCCAGCAGCCGGGGACTAGCGGGAGTCACCGGGGAGCTGTTTTTT. Translation gives CASSRGLAGVTGELFF.

The chain carries TRBV4-2 and TRBJ1-5; 7 bases match TRBD1. V shed 5 bases, J shed 5 bases, and the junction held 6 bases outside the gene matches. CDR1 LGHNA and CDR2 YNFKEQ come from the germline V gene. This CDR3 has 14 amino acids. CDR3 sequence (DNA): TGTGCCAGCAGCGGACAGGATGCACATCAGCCCCAGCATTTT. Amino acid sequence: CASSGQDAHQPQHF.

This clonotype was counted at least ten times. This sequence joins TRBV12-3 or TRBV12-4 and TRBJ2-5; 7 bases agree with TRBD2. V shed 3 bases, J shed 7 bases, and the junction held 8 bases outside the gene matches. There are 14 residues in the CDR3. CDR3 DNA sequence: TGTGCCAGCAGTTTCGGCGGGAGAGGCCCGACCCAGTACTTC. This translates into CASSFGGRGPTQYF.

The chain links TRBV29-1 to TRBJ1-1; D not resolved. The CDR3 runs to 11 residues. Germline V gene sequence: CDR1 SQVTM, CDR2 ANQGSEA. Trimming cost V 4 bases and J 8 bases, with 11 bases left between them. The CDR3 DNA follows: TGCAGCGTTGGTTCGCCCCAGGAAGCTTTCTTT. Amino acid sequence: CSVGSPQEAFF.

Ten or more counts support this clonotype. This chain uses TRBV29-1 with TRBJ2-1; weak D call: TRBD2 (5 bases). V was clipped by 4 bases and J by 9 bases, with 7 bases between them. The germline V gene has CDR1 SQVTM and CDR2 ANQGSEA. The CDR3 length is 10 residues. The CDR3 region is CSVGEFEQFF. DNA of the CDR3: TGCAGCGTTGGGGAGTTTGAGCAGTTCTTC.